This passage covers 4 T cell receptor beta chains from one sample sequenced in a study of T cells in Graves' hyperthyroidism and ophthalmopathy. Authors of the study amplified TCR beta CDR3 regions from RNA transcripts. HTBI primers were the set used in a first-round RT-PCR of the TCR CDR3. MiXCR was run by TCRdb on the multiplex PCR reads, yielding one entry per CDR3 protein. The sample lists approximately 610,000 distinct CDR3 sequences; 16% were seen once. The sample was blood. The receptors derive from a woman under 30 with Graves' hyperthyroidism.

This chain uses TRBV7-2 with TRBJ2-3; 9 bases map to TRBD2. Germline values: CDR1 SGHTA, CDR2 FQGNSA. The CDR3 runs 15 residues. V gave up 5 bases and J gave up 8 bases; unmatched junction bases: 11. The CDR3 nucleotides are TGTGCCAGCAGCCCAGATAGCGGGGGTCGAGGTACGCAGTATTTT. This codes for CASSPDSGGRGTQYF.

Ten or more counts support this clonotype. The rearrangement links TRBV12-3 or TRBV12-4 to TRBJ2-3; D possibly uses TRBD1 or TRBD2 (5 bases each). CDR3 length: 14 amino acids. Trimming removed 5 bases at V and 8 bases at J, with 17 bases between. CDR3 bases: TGTGCCAGCAGTACGACAGAGGAGAGCGGTACGCAGTATTTT. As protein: CASSTTEESGTQYF.

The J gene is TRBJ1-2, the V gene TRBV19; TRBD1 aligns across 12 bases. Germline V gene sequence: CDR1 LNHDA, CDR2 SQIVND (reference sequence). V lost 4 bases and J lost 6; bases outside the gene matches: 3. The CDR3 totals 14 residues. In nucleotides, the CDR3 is TGTGCCAGTAGTACCGGGGACAGGGGGCATGGCTACACCTTC. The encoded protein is CASSTGDRGHGYTF.

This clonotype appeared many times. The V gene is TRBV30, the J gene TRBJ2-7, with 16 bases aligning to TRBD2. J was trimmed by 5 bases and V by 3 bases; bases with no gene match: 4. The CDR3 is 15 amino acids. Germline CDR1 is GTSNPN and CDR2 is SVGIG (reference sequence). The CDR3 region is CAWRGLAGGGHEQYF. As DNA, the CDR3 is TGTGCCTGGAGGGGACTAGCGGGAGGGGGCCACGAGCAGTACTTC.